This entry lists 13 T cell receptor beta chains sequenced from one sample in a study of OX40 agonist ivuxolimab in advanced cancers. The table came from immunoSEQ multiplex PCR; TCRdb's copy has only in-frame clones and leaves some out. The repertoire has roughly 14,000 clones, 82% of them found once; the top ten carry about 41%. Sequencing used CD4+ or CD8+ T cells sorted from blood, obtained in a trial of the OX40 agonist ivuxolimab. These receptors came from an adult with an advanced solid tumor such as melanoma, head and neck, liver or kidney cancer.

The CDR3 DNA reads TGTGCCAGTAGCCCGACAGGACCTTTCTACGAGCAGTACTTC. This sequence encodes CASSPTGPFYEQYF. This chain joins TRBV19 and TRBJ2-7, with D possibly TRBD1 on 6 matching bases. Germline CDR1 LNHDA, CDR2 SQIVND (reference sequence). V lost 6 bases to trimming and J lost 3 bases, with 15 bases between them. There are 14 residues in the CDR3.

The rearrangement links TRBV28 to TRBJ1-1; no definite D call. Trimming removed 6 bases at V and 1 base at J, with 9 bases between. CDR3 length: 13 residues. The germline gives CDR1 MDHEN, CDR2 SYDVKM. The CDR3: CASSRLWNTEAFF. The CDR3 DNA reads TGTGCCAGCAGCCGCCTGTGGAACACTGAAGCTTTCTTT.

V and J are TRBV29-1 and TRBJ2-7, with D perhaps TRBD1 or TRBD2 (5 bases each). This CDR3 is built from 14 residues. V lost 2 bases and J lost 2, with 13 bases in between. CDR1 is SQVTM and CDR2 is ANQGSEA in the germline V gene. The CDR3 DNA follows: TGCAGCGTTGAATGGGACCTGAGGCCCTACGAGCAGTACTTC. Residues: CSVEWDLRPYEQYF.

The V gene is TRBV7-3, the J gene TRBJ1-1; a weak D match, TRBD1 (5 bases). V was clipped by 5 bases and J by 3 bases, with 10 bases between them. The CDR3 is 13 amino acids. The germline V gene has CDR1 SGHTA and CDR2 FQGTGA. The CDR3 DNA reads as TGTGCCAGCAGCCCCGACAGTGACACTGAAGCTTTCTTT. It codes for CASSPDSDTEAFF. The entire variable domain, with the rest obtained from reference TRBV7-3 and TRBJ1-1, is as follows: GAGVSQTPSNKVTEKGKYVELRCDPISGHTALYWYRQSLGQGPEFLIYFQGTGAADDSGLPNDRFFAVRPEGSVSTLKIQRTERGDSAVYLCASSPDSDTEAFFGQGTRLTVV.

About this clone: Other DNA sequences in the same sample also yield this CDR3. V is TRBV19 and J is TRBJ1-1, with D hard to call. The CDR3 covers 12 residues. Germline loops: CDR1 LNHDA, CDR2 SQIVND (reference sequence). With 1 base removed from V and 1 base from J, the gap between germline ends came to 1 base. The CDR3 region has the DNA TGTGCCAGTAGTATAGGGAACACTGAAGCTTTCTTT. It yields the protein CASSIGNTEAFF.

A single count supports this clone. The chain uses TRBV4-3 and TRBJ1-4; the D gene is possibly TRBD1 (5 bases). The germline V gene has CDR1 LGHNA and CDR2 YSLEER. The CDR3 extends over 17 amino acids. The V end was cut by 0 bases, the J end by 4 bases, with 15 bases between. The CDR3 DNA reads as TGCGCCAGCAGCCAAGATCGCCTCGGGGGGGGTAATGAAAAACTGTTTTTT. Protein: CASSQDRLGGGNEKLFF.

The chain has TRBV28 and TRBJ2-3; 7 positions match TRBD2. The length of the CDR3 is 14 residues. Losses at the gene ends were 3 bases for V and 8 bases for J; bases not matched to a gene: 8. Looked up from germline, CDR1 is MDHEN and CDR2 is SYDVKM. Here the CDR3 reads CASSFLRELVTQYF. The CDR3 DNA follows: TGTGCCAGCAGTTTTCTGCGGGAGTTGGTTACGCAGTATTTT.

The chain joins TRBV27 to TRBJ1-5, with 8 bases aligning to TRBD1. J was trimmed by 2 bases and V by 5 bases; bases with no gene match: 5. The CDR3 sequence is 15 residues long. Germline loops: CDR1 MNHEY, CDR2 SMNVEV (reference sequence). The CDR3 region has the DNA TGTGCCAGCAGTCTCCAGACAGGGGGCAATCAGCCCCAGCATTTT. It yields the protein CASSLQTGGNQPQHF.

The chain combines TRBV9 with TRBJ2-7, with D perhaps given as TRBD1 or TRBD2 (5 bases each). V lost 4 bases and J lost 9, with 20 bases in between. Germline V gene data show CDR1 as SGDLS and CDR2 as YYNGEE. The length of the CDR3 is 14 residues. The CDR3 loop is CASSPEDTLGAQYF. CDR3 nucleotide sequence: TGTGCCAGCAGCCCAGAGGACACCCTCGGGGCGCAGTACTTC.

This sequence joins TRBV28 and TRBJ1-2; D is possibly TRBD1 (5 bases). Germline loops: CDR1 MDHEN, CDR2 SYDVKM. This CDR3 contains 14 residues. Trimming took 5 bases from V and 6 from J, leaving 16 bases between them. In DNA form, the CDR3 reads TGTGCCAGCAGTCCTCCGGGACTCACCCATGGCTACACCTTC. This encodes CASSPPGLTHGYTF.

CDR3 bases: TGCAGCGTTCAGACAGGGGGCCCCGGGGAGCTGTTTTTT. Protein: CSVQTGGPGELFF. The chain joins TRBV29-1 to TRBJ2-2, with TRBD1 matching 10 bases. Per the germline V gene, CDR1 is SQVTM and CDR2 is ANQGSEA. This CDR3 comprises 13 residues. V shed 5 bases, J shed 6 bases, and the junction held 3 bases outside the gene matches.

The chain recombines TRBV18 with TRBJ2-5; D is perhaps TRBD1 or TRBD2 (6 bases each). The CDR3 length is 13 residues. The ends were cut back, 3 bases at V and 5 bases at J, with 10 bases in the middle. Germline V gene lookup returns CDR1 KGHSH and CDR2 LQKENI. CDR3 region: CASSPDSGETQYF. CDR3 DNA: TGTGCCAGCTCACCGGACAGCGGGGAGACCCAGTACTTC.

V and J are TRBV27 and TRBJ2-2; D may correspond to TRBD1 or TRBD2 (5 bases each). The germline V and J ends were trimmed by 5 bases and 3 bases, with 16 bases remaining between them. The CDR3 has 16 amino acids. CDR1 and CDR2 from the germline V gene are MNHEY and SMNVEV (reference sequence). The CDR3 reads CASSPPWGMDTGELFF. The CDR3 nucleotides read TGTGCCAGCAGTCCTCCCTGGGGGATGGACACCGGGGAGCTGTTTTTT.